These 12 T cell receptor beta chains originate from one sample sequenced in a study of cytomegalovirus exposure and HLA in healthy donors. The study ran its PCR with 60 Vbeta and 13 Jbeta primers. Some clones are missing from TCRdb's copy, which holds only in-frame ones; the method was immunoSEQ multiplex PCR. The sample has around 86,000 clones; roughly 85% are singletons. Sequences were obtained from PBMCs. All receptors derive from a female donor in good health and CMV-seronegative.

This chain joins TRBV6-6 and TRBJ2-7; maybe TRBD2 (6 bases). CDR1 is MNHNY, CDR2 SVGAGI, per germline (reference sequence). Trimming removed 5 bases at V and 7 bases at J, with 18 bases between. The CDR3 extends over 14 amino acids. CDR3 sequence reads: CASSNRDLRREQYF. The CDR3 DNA follows: TGTGCCAGCAGTAACCGGGACTTGAGACGAGAGCAGTACTTC.

This chain joins TRBV2 and TRBJ1-1, with unresolved D. Germline V CDR1 and CDR2: SNHLY, FYNNEI. The length of the CDR3 is 12 residues. Deletions cut 2 bases from V and 6 bases from J, with 7 bases between. The DNA for the CDR3 is TGTGCCAGCAGTGAATTGGAGTCTGAAGCTTTCTTT. Protein: CASSELESEAFF.

This clone was counted once. This chain uses TRBV5-1 with TRBJ2-3, with 9 bases lining up with TRBD2. This CDR3 has 17 amino acids. Germline V lookup: CDR1 SGHRS, CDR2 YFSETQ. Trimming at V came to 4 bases and at J to 4 bases, leaving 13 bases not matched to a gene. CDR3 sequence (DNA): TGCGCCAGCAGCACCCCCTCGGGCGGGAGGGCCTCAGATACGCAGTATTTT. Amino acid sequence: CASSTPSGGRASDTQYF.

The J gene is TRBJ2-7, the V gene TRBV5-1; 14 bases are shared with TRBD2. Germline CDR1 is SGHRS and CDR2 is YFSETQ. The CDR3 runs 16 residues. Germline trimming cut 0 bases from V and 6 bases from J; bases unmatched to any gene: 5. CDR3 amino acids: CASSLGGLAGVVEQYF. The CDR3 DNA sequence: TGCGCCAGCAGCTTGGGGGGACTAGCGGGAGTAGTCGAGCAGTACTTC.

The chain recombines TRBV9 with TRBJ1-6; D perhaps matches TRBD1 (6 bases). The CDR3 spans 15 residues. The germline gives CDR1 SGDLS, CDR2 YYNGEE. V was shortened by 0 bases and J by 9 bases, with 13 bases between the two germline ends. Here the CDR3 DNA reads TGTGCCAGCAGCGTAGCTCAGGGGACTAGTTCACCCCTCCACTTT. This codes for CASSVAQGTSSPLHF.

The chain joins TRBV5-1 to TRBJ2-1, with 8 bases matching TRBD2. The CDR3 loop spans 16 amino acids. CDR1 and CDR2 (germline): SGHRS, YFSETQ. V lost 0 bases, J lost 4 bases, and 6 bases stayed unmatched. The CDR3 here is CASSLGNSGKYNEQFF. CDR3 coding DNA: TGCGCCAGCAGCTTGGGAAATAGCGGGAAGTACAATGAGCAGTTCTTC.

The J gene is TRBJ2-1, the V gene TRBV6-4; TRBD2 matches 10 bases. The CDR3 covers 16 residues. Trimming cost V 5 bases and J 4 bases; bases outside gene matches: 8. The germline V gene encodes CDR1 MRHNA and CDR2 SNTAGT. The DNA for the CDR3 is TGTGCCAGCAGTCCCTCCGGGACTAGCGTATACAATGAGCAGTTCTTC. Its protein is CASSPSGTSVYNEQFF.

The chain combines TRBV7-3 with TRBJ1-6; TRBD1 is a possible D gene (6 bases). This CDR3 is built from 14 residues. Germline V gene sequence: CDR1 SGHTA, CDR2 FQGTGA. Between the trimmed V and J ends, which lost 4 bases and 10 bases, there was a span of 14 bases. The CDR3 spells CASSSGQSRSPLHF. CDR3 sequence (DNA): TGTGCCAGCAGCTCGGGACAATCTCGGTCACCCCTCCACTTT. The entire variable domain, with the rest obtained from reference TRBV7-3 and TRBJ1-6, is as follows: GAGVSQTPSNKVTEKGKYVELRCDPISGHTALYWYRQSLGQGPEFLIYFQGTGAADDSGLPNDRFFAVRPEGSVSTLKIQRTERGDSAVYLCASSSGQSRSPLHFGNGTRLTVT.

The V call is TRBV4-3, the J call TRBJ1-2; D remains unclear. CDR1 is LGHNA and CDR2 is YSLEER in the germline V gene. Trimming took 4 bases from V and 2 from J, leaving 17 bases between them. The CDR3 runs 16 residues. Here the CDR3 reads CASSRARGAENYGYTF. CDR3 nucleotide sequence: TGCGCCAGCAGCCGAGCCCGAGGAGCAGAAAACTATGGCTACACCTTC.

This chain connects TRBV15 to TRBJ2-2; D uncertain. Germline lookup yields CDR1 LNHNV and CDR2 YYDKDF (reference sequence). CDR3 length: 14 amino acids. V was clipped by 9 bases and J by 7 bases, with 18 bases between them. The chain's CDR3 is CATGEKPEGGELFF. In nucleotides, the CDR3 is TGTGCCACGGGCGAGAAGCCAGAAGGCGGGGAGCTGTTTTTT.

The rearrangement uses TRBV28 and TRBJ2-7; 8 bases match TRBD2. This CDR3 is built from 13 residues. CDR1 is MDHEN and CDR2 is SYDVKM in the germline V gene. The V gene end was trimmed by 10 bases and the J gene end by 5 bases; junction bases not matched to a gene: 10. The DNA of the CDR3 is TGTGCCACTCGTACGGGGGGGGTCCACGAGCAGTACTTC. It yields the protein CATRTGGVHEQYF.

This clone was seen only a few times. This rearrangement joins TRBV10-1 to TRBJ1-4, with a possible D match to TRBD1 (6 bases). This CDR3 region has 13 residues. Deletions cut 7 bases from V and 9 bases from J, with 15 bases between. Per germline, CDR1 WNHNN and CDR2 SYGVQD (reference sequence). In nucleotides, the CDR3 is TGCGCCAGCAAGGCGGGGGCGAAGAAAAAACTGTTTTTT. Translation: CASKAGAKKKLFF.